A single sample is the source of the 30 T cell receptor beta chains below, sequenced in a study of breast tumors, draining lymph nodes, adjacent tissues. Via MiXCR, TCRdb re-called the multiplex PCR reads, giving one row per CDR3 protein. The data contain over 200,000 distinct CDR3 sequences, approximately 29% of them singletons. Axillary draining lymph nodes of breast cancer patients supplied the node samples. Sequencing was carried out using axillary lymph node tissue. Every receptor here comes from a female donor with breast cancer. Some clones in this sample may be carry-over from other donors' samples.

In its sample, this clonotype was seen many times. The chain uses TRBV5-1 and TRBJ1-2; D not certain. In germline, CDR1 is SGHRS, CDR2 YFSETQ. V gave up 2 bases and J gave up 4 bases, with 9 bases separating them. The CDR3 spans 13 residues. The CDR3 spells CASSFADGYGYTF. CDR3 sequence (DNA): TGCGCCAGCAGCTTTGCTGACGGCTATGGCTACACCTTC. The entire variable domain, with the rest obtained from reference TRBV5-1 and TRBJ1-2, is as follows: KAGVTQTPRYLIKTRGQQVTLSCSPISGHRSVSWYQQTPGQGLQFLFEYFSETQRNKGNFPGRFSGRQFSNSRSEMNVSTLELGDSALYLCASSFADGYGYTFGSGTRLTVV.

This clonotype was observed many times. The J gene is TRBJ2-7, the V gene TRBV6-1, with D perhaps TRBD1 (5 bases). This CDR3 region has 14 residues. The ends were cut back, 6 bases at V and 2 bases at J, with 14 bases in the middle. Germline lookup yields CDR1 MNHNS and CDR2 SASEGT. The CDR3 loop reads CASRAGIDPYEQYF. The CDR3 nucleotides read TGTGCCAGCAGAGCAGGGATTGACCCCTACGAGCAGTACTTC.

This clonotype was counted ten times or more. The J gene is TRBJ2-7, the V gene TRBV5-8, with 9 nucleotides matching TRBD2. Trimming removed 3 bases from V and 4 bases from J; junction bases left unmatched: 11. Germline assignment: CDR1 SGHTS and CDR2 YDEGEE. The CDR3 consists of 16 residues. For the CDR3, the DNA is TGTGCCAGCAGCTATATAGCGGGAGAGGGGACTTACGAGCAGTACTTC. Translating gives CASSYIAGEGTYEQYF.

In its sample, this clonotype was seen many times. The chain employs TRBV9 and TRBJ1-1; D is undetermined. The CDR3 extends over 15 amino acids. V dropped 0 bases and J dropped 1 base, with 10 bases sitting between them. Looked up from germline, CDR1 is SGDLS and CDR2 is YYNGEE. The CDR3 region has the DNA TGTGCCAGCAGCGTAGGGGTGGCCAGGAACACTGAAGCTTTCTTT. This codes for CASSVGVARNTEAFF.

This clonotype was picked up many times. The genes are TRBV4-3 and TRBJ1-5, with 7 bases matching TRBD1. Trimming at V came to 4 bases and at J to 2 bases, leaving 8 bases not matched to a gene. The CDR3 has 16 residues. Germline V lookup: CDR1 LGHNA, CDR2 YSLEER. This CDR3 is CASSRGIGQGNQPQHF. CDR3 coding DNA: TGCGCCAGCAGCCGAGGAATTGGACAGGGCAATCAGCCCCAGCATTTT.

As for this clonotype: An end of the junction differs from the germline gene, which may be a read error. The rearrangement joins TRBV2 to TRBJ2-4, with TRBD1 identical over 8 bases. Germline assignment: CDR1 SNHLY and CDR2 FYNNEI. The CDR3 consists of 11 residues. CDR3 DNA sequence: TGTGCCAGCAGAGGACCGGACAGGGCGGGCTTC. Its translation: CASRGPDRAGF.

This chain connects TRBV27 to TRBJ2-7; 11 bases are shared with TRBD1. The V segment lost 3 bases and the J segment 3 bases; nucleotides outside the gene matches: 4. Germline V lookup: CDR1 MNHEY, CDR2 SMNVEV (reference sequence). The CDR3 loop spans 15 amino acids. CDR3 coding DNA: TGTGCCAGCAGTTTCGGGACAGGGGGTTACTACGAGCAGTACTTC. Translated, it gives CASSFGTGGYYEQYF.

This sequence joins TRBV6-1 and TRBJ2-7; maybe TRBD2 (5 bases). Between the trimmed V and J ends, which lost 7 bases and 7 bases, there was a span of 29 bases. This CDR3 is built from 17 residues. Germline-derived CDR1 and CDR2 are MNHNS and SASEGT. The CDR3 coding sequence is TGTGCCAGCAATCACGTGTATCTCCGGGGTTCGCCGCGGGAGCAGTACTTC. Its translation: CASNHVYLRGSPREQYF.

The chain joins TRBV29-1 to TRBJ2-1, with unresolved D. The CDR3 loop spans 11 amino acids. V was clipped by 4 bases and J by 9 bases, with 10 bases between them. The germline gives CDR1 SQVTM, CDR2 ANQGSEA. CDR3 amino acids: CSVVPHGEQFF. The DNA for the CDR3 is TGCAGCGTTGTCCCGCACGGTGAGCAGTTCTTC.

This chain uses TRBV7-2 with TRBJ1-6; 8 nucleotides line up with TRBD1. V gave up 5 bases and J gave up 10 bases; unmatched junction bases: 7. Germline loops: CDR1 SGHTA, CDR2 FQGNSA. This CDR3 has 14 residues. This CDR3 is CASSPPGGESPLHF. For the CDR3, the DNA is TGTGCCAGCAGCCCCCCAGGGGGCGAGTCACCCCTCCACTTT.

This clonotype came up a few times. The chain combines TRBV4-2 with TRBJ2-7; D is unresolved. Germline CDR1 is LGHNA and CDR2 is YNFKEQ. This CDR3 is 15 amino acids long. V was shortened by 0 bases and J by 4 bases, with 13 bases between the two germline ends. CDR3 nucleotides: TGTGCCAGCAGCCAAGAATTAGGCCCAAAATACGAGCAGTACTTC. Protein product: CASSQELGPKYEQYF.

This clonotype was recorded at least ten times. This sequence joins TRBV7-2 and TRBJ2-7; tentatively, D is TRBD2 (6 bases). This CDR3 has 12 residues. The V gene's germline CDR1 is SGHTA and CDR2 FQGNSA. Trimming removed 3 bases at V and 4 bases at J, with 7 bases between. Here the CDR3 DNA reads TGTGCCAGCAGCTTTAGCGGATACGAGCAGTACTTC. As protein: CASSFSGYEQYF. The entire variable domain, with the rest obtained from reference TRBV7-2 and TRBJ2-7, is as follows: GAGVSQSPSNKVTEKGKDVELRCDPISGHTALYWYRQSLGQGLEFLIYFQGNSAPDKSGLPSDRFSAERTGGSVSTLTIQRTQQEDSAVYLCASSFSGYEQYFGPGTRLTVT.

As to this clonotype: One base away lies a much larger clone, so this may be a sequencing read error. The J gene is TRBJ2-6, the V gene TRBV30, with D perhaps being TRBD1 or TRBD2 (5 bases each). This CDR3 spans 18 amino acids. Germline CDR1 and CDR2: GTSNPN and SVGIG (reference sequence). The CDR3 DNA is TGTGCCTGGAGTAGTTTTCAGGGAGTCTTTTCTGGGGCCAACGTCCTGGCTTTC. The encoded protein is CAWSSFQGVFSGANVLAF.

This chain links TRBV19 with TRBJ2-1; no clear D gene. V was shortened by 2 bases and J by 3 bases, with 17 bases between the two germline ends. This CDR3 is built from 17 residues. Germline V gene sequence: CDR1 LNHDA, CDR2 SQIVND (reference sequence). This CDR3 reads CASSIRALGVDYNEQFF. In nucleotides, the CDR3 is TGTGCCAGTAGTATAAGGGCCCTTGGGGTCGACTACAATGAGCAGTTCTTC.

In this sample, this clonotype turned up many times. The chain uses TRBV6-5 and TRBJ1-6; D is unresolved. V was trimmed by 6 bases and J by 6 bases, leaving 18 bases between them. In germline, CDR1 is MNHEY, CDR2 SVGAGI. This CDR3 is built from 16 residues. The CDR3 spells CASSFGIGRLNSPLHF. DNA of the CDR3: TGTGCCAGCAGCTTCGGCATAGGGAGGCTTAATTCACCCCTCCACTTT.

The CDR3, as DNA: TGTGCCAGCAGCTCGACAGGGGTGGTAGATACGCAGTATTTT. This codes for CASSSTGVVDTQYF. This sequence joins TRBV11-1 and TRBJ2-3; 8 nucleotides align to TRBD1. Germline-derived CDR1 and CDR2 are SGHAT and FQDESV (reference sequence). The CDR3 is made up of 14 amino acids. V shed 4 bases and J 5 bases; nucleotides not matched to a gene: 5.

Ten or more counts support this clonotype. The CDR3 nucleotides read TGTGCCAGCAGCAGGACAGGGGAGGCCAACGTCCTGACTTTC. It encodes CASSRTGEANVLTF. V is TRBV5-8 and J is TRBJ2-6, with 9 bases matching TRBD1. The germline V gene encodes CDR1 SGHTS and CDR2 YDEGEE. V shed 4 bases, J shed 6 bases, and the junction held 2 bases outside the gene matches. The length of the CDR3 is 14 residues.

The chain recombines TRBV20-1 with TRBJ2-3; 13 nucleotides match TRBD2. The V gene's germline CDR1 is DFQATT and CDR2 SNEGSKA (reference sequence). V shed 3 bases, J shed 2 bases, and the junction held 11 bases outside the gene matches. The CDR3 spans 18 residues. CDR3 residues: CSARKGTSGTPSTDTQYF. The DNA of the CDR3 is TGCAGTGCTAGGAAAGGGACTAGCGGGACGCCCTCCACAGATACGCAGTATTTT.

The gene calls are TRBV5-4 and TRBJ2-1, with TRBD2 matching 7 bases. J was trimmed by 7 bases and V by 4 bases; bases with no gene match: 11. This CDR3 spans 15 amino acids. CDR1 SGHNT and CDR2 YYREEE come from the germline V gene (reference sequence). Written as DNA, the CDR3 is TGTGCCAGCAGCCCAAAGCGGGGACGTTGGAATGAGCAGTTCTTC. Encoded protein: CASSPKRGRWNEQFF.

This clonotype was counted ten times or more. The chain is built from TRBV7-2 and TRBJ2-7; 7 nucleotides align to TRBD2. V lost 0 bases, J lost 8 bases, and 4 bases stayed unmatched. Germline-derived CDR1 and CDR2 are SGHTA and FQGNSA. The CDR3 totals 13 residues. CDR3 protein: CASSLAQREKQYF. As DNA, the CDR3 is TGTGCCAGCAGCTTAGCGCAGCGGGAAAAGCAGTACTTC. Complete variable domain (other parts from reference TRBV7-2 and TRBJ2-7): GAGVSQSPSNKVTEKGKDVELRCDPISGHTALYWYRQSLGQGLEFLIYFQGNSAPDKSGLPSDRFSAERTGGSVSTLTIQRTQQEDSAVYLCASSLAQREKQYFGPGTRLTVT.

J is TRBJ2-3 and V is TRBV24-1, with D possibly being TRBD2 (6 bases). The V and J ends lost 1 base and 11 bases respectively, with 21 bases between them. The CDR3 length is 16 residues. Germline V gene lookup returns CDR1 KGHDR and CDR2 SFDVKD. The CDR3 DNA is TGTGCCACCAGTGATTTAACCGGGACTGGCGCAAATGAGCAGTATTTT. Translation: CATSDLTGTGANEQYF.

A few counts support this clonotype. A read error may be the cause here, since a much bigger clone is one base away. The V gene is TRBV11-3, the J gene TRBJ2-5, with a weak D call TRBD2 (5 bases). CDR3 length: 11 residues. CDR1 is SGHNT, CDR2 YENEEA, per germline. CDR3 sequence: CASSDGETPYF. CDR3 DNA: TGTGCCAGCAGCGACGGGGAGACCCCGTACTTC.

This clonotype was observed many times. CDR3 sequence: CSAGQGARSGANVLTF. In DNA, the CDR3 is TGCAGTGCTGGGCAGGGGGCGCGGTCTGGGGCCAACGTCCTGACTTTC. The chain links TRBV20-1 to TRBJ2-6; 8 bases align to TRBD1. After removal of 5 bases from V and 1 base from J, the junction contained 7 bases not matched to a gene. Germline V gene data show CDR1 as DFQATT and CDR2 as SNEGSKA (reference sequence). The CDR3 consists of 16 residues.

This clonotype was seen ten or more times. This chain joins TRBV20-1 and TRBJ1-2; D unresolved. With 2 bases removed from V and 2 bases from J, the gap between germline ends came to 9 bases. CDR1 DFQATT and CDR2 SNEGSKA come from the germline V gene (reference sequence). The CDR3 contains 13 residues. CDR3 sequence (DNA): TGCAGTGCTAGAAGGAACTTGAACTATGGCTACACCTTC. Amino acid sequence: CSARRNLNYGYTF.

The V and J genes are TRBV15 and TRBJ2-3; D tentatively fits TRBD1 or TRBD2 (5 bases each). V was pared by 3 bases and J by 6 bases, with 22 bases between. Germline CDR1 LNHNV, CDR2 YYDKDF (reference sequence). The length of the CDR3 is 17 residues. This CDR3 is CATSSPWGTLGGDTQYF. Written as DNA, the CDR3 is TGTGCCACCAGCAGCCCATGGGGAACGCTTGGGGGTGATACGCAGTATTTT.

The sample holds a few counts of this clonotype. Given a much more abundant clone one base away, this may be a read error. CDR3 DNA: TGTGCCAGTAGCCCATTGGGCCCTAGTCGCCGCCAGACCCGGTACTTC. Translation: CASSPLGPSRRQTRYF. The chain is built from TRBV19 and TRBJ2-5; D is unresolved. Germline V gene sequence: CDR1 LNHDA, CDR2 SQIVND (reference sequence). The CDR3 runs 16 residues.

The chain combines TRBV5-1 with TRBJ2-1; 11 bases are a match to TRBD2. The CDR3 is made up of 16 amino acids. The V gene end was trimmed by 4 bases and the J gene end by 10 bases; junction bases not matched to a gene: 13. From germline, CDR1 is SGHRS and CDR2 YFSETQ. CDR3 in amino acids: CASSVVGTSGVSEQFF. DNA for the CDR3: TGCGCCAGCAGCGTTGTTGGGACTAGCGGAGTTTCGGAGCAGTTCTTC.

This clonotype was counted many times. J is TRBJ2-5 and V is TRBV6-1; tentative D call: TRBD2 (6 bases). V was cut by 6 bases and J by 5 bases, with 22 bases left in between. The CDR3 spans 16 residues. CDR1 is MNHNS, CDR2 SASEGT, per germline. The CDR3 protein is CASRHIDGGPSETQYF. As DNA, the CDR3 is TGTGCCAGCAGACACATAGATGGAGGGCCCTCGGAGACCCAGTACTTC.

This clonotype has ten or more counts. J is TRBJ2-3 and V is TRBV20-1; 8 nucleotides line up with TRBD2. The germline V gene encodes CDR1 DFQATT and CDR2 SNEGSKA (reference sequence). The V segment lost 6 bases and the J segment 3 bases; nucleotides outside the gene matches: 14. CDR3 length equals 16 residues. The CDR3, as DNA: TGCAGTGCCTCAGGGGCAGCGGGAGCTAAAACAGATACGCAGTATTTT. Its translation is CSASGAAGAKTDTQYF.

This clonotype was seen ten or more times. One end of the junction is discordant with germline, which a read error may explain. The V gene is TRBV11-2, the J gene TRBJ2-5; possible D gene TRBD2, 5 bases. This CDR3 spans 12 amino acids. In germline, CDR1 is SGHAT, CDR2 FQNNGV. The DNA for the CDR3 is TGTGCCAGCAGCTTAGCCTCACTAGGACCGAGCTTC. This encodes CASSLASLGPSF.